A selection of T cell receptor beta chains follows, all from one sample in a study of somatic mutations in cytotoxic T cells in rheumatoid arthritis. The table came from immunoSEQ multiplex PCR; TCRdb's copy has only in-frame clones and leaves some out. This table holds about 30,000 clones, roughly 80% found once. Input material: CD8+ T cells sorted from blood. Receptors were obtained from an adult with rheumatoid arthritis. Both conserved end residues are part of each CDR3. Fields, in order: V gene, CDR3 length, J gene, D gene, clone size, CDR3 protein, CDR3 DNA. A D gene is named only where the DNA matches it firmly. For some rows the clone size is stated as once, few or many, or as a class when expanded; others skip it.

V: TRBV12-5; length: 13; J: TRBJ1-1; D: -; size: -; CDR3: CASGFGGYTEAFF; DNA: TGTGCTAGTGGTTTTGGTGGCTACACTGAAGCTTTCTTT
V: TRBV25-1; length: 16; J: TRBJ2-7; D: TRBD1; size: -; CDR3: CASSGPVGGRGHEQYF; DNA: TGTGCCAGCAGTGGCCCCGTGGGCGGCAGGGGGCACGAGCAGTACTTC
V: TRBV13; length: 12; J: TRBJ1-1; D: -; size: few; CDR3: CASSSTNTEAFF; DNA: TGTGCCAGCAGCTCCACGAACACTGAAGCTTTCTTT
V: TRBV5-1; length: 13; J: TRBJ2-1; D: -; size: -; CDR3: CASSQMGYNEQFF; DNA: TGCGCCAGCAGCCAGATGGGATACAATGAGCAGTTCTTC
V: TRBV2; length: 14; J: TRBJ1-4; D: -; size: -; CDR3: CASSGQSEGEKLFF; DNA: TGTGCCAGCAGTGGACAGTCTGAAGGGGAAAAACTGTTTTTT
V: TRBV14; length: 16; J: TRBJ2-1; D: -; size: -; CDR3: CASSQGAGRLYNEQFF; DNA: TGTGCCAGCAGCCAAGGGGCCGGGAGACTCTACAATGAGCAGTTCTTC
V: TRBV6-5; length: 13; J: TRBJ1-1; D: -; size: few; CDR3: CASRYGPNTEAFF; DNA: TGTGCCAGCAGGTACGGCCCGAACACTGAAGCTTTCTTT
V: TRBV4-3; length: 13; J: TRBJ1-1; D: -; size: few; CDR3: CASSQAGNTEAFF; DNA: TGCGCCAGCAGCCAAGCGGGGAACACTGAAGCTTTCTTT
V: TRBV9; length: 14; J: TRBJ1-5; D: TRBD1; size: few; CDR3: CASSVGGGGQPQHF; DNA: TGTGCCAGCAGCGTAGGAGGGGGCGGTCAGCCCCAGCATTTT
V: TRBV30; length: 13; J: TRBJ2-1; D: -; size: -; CDR3: CAWSLGLENEQFF; DNA: TGTGCCTGGAGTCTGGGGTTAGAAAATGAGCAGTTCTTC
V: TRBV4-1; length: 13; J: TRBJ2-7; D: -; size: -; CDR3: CASSHSDWNEQYF; DNA: TGCGCCAGCAGCCATTCCGACTGGAACGAGCAGTACTTC
V: TRBV27; length: 16; J: TRBJ2-7; D: -; size: -; CDR3: CASSPLRDSGDRSQYF; DNA: TGTGCCAGCAGTCCCTTGCGGGACTCCGGGGACCGGTCGCAGTACTTC
V: TRBV5-1; length: 17; J: TRBJ2-2; D: TRBD1; size: -; CDR3: CASSLAWQGASTGELFF; DNA: TGCGCCAGCAGCTTGGCCTGGCAGGGGGCGAGCACCGGGGAGCTGTTTTTT
V: TRBV19; length: 11; J: TRBJ2-5; D: -; size: -; CDR3: CASSIGGTQYF; DNA: TGTGCCAGTAGTATTGGGGGGACCCAGTACTTC
V: TRBV7-2; length: 14; J: TRBJ2-7; D: TRBD2; size: -; CDR3: CASSSPVREYEQYF; DNA: TGTGCCAGCAGCTCCCCGGTGCGGGAGTACGAGCAGTACTTC
V: TRBV23-1; length: 18; J: TRBJ1-1; D: -; size: -; CDR3: CASSQSILIGRGNTEAFF; DNA: TGCGCCAGCAGTCAATCGATTCTCATTGGGAGGGGGAACACTGAAGCTTTCTTT
V: TRBV19; length: 14; J: TRBJ1-1; D: TRBD1; size: -; CDR3: CASSIGGGGTEAFF; DNA: TGTGCCAGTAGTATAGGAGGGGGCGGAACTGAAGCTTTCTTT
V: TRBV4-1; length: 15; J: TRBJ2-3; D: -; size: once; CDR3: CASSQGRPSTDTQYF; DNA: TGCGCCAGCAGCCAAGGGCGCCCAAGCACAGATACGCAGTATTTT
V: TRBV9; length: 15; J: TRBJ2-4; D: TRBD1; size: -; CDR3: CASSVAGQGKNIQYF; DNA: TGTGCCAGCAGCGTAGCTGGACAGGGGAAAAACATTCAGTACTTC
V: TRBV27; length: 14; J: TRBJ1-1; D: -; size: few; CDR3: CASSLEGRYTEAFF; DNA: TGTGCCAGCAGTTTAGAGGGACGGTACACTGAAGCTTTCTTT
V: TRBV28; length: 14; J: TRBJ1-5; D: -; size: -; CDR3: CAARAGYSNQPQHF; DNA: TGTGCCGCAAGGGCAGGGTATAGCAATCAGCCCCAGCATTTT
V: TRBV19; length: 14; J: TRBJ2-1; D: -; size: -; CDR3: CASSIGTTYNEQFF; DNA: TGTGCCAGTAGTATTGGGACAACCTACAATGAGCAGTTCTTC
V: TRBV6-1; length: 14; J: TRBJ1-1; D: -; size: -; CDR3: CASSEDTLNTEAFF; DNA: TGTGCCAGCAGTGAAGACACCTTGAACACTGAAGCTTTCTTT
V: TRBV7-6; length: 16; J: TRBJ2-5; D: TRBD2; size: -; CDR3: CASSPRRSGRVETQYF; DNA: TGTGCCAGCAGCCCCCGGCGTAGCGGGAGAGTAGAGACCCAGTACTTC
V: TRBV5-1; length: 14; J: TRBJ2-1; D: TRBD2; size: -; CDR3: CASTTSGPYNEQFF; DNA: TGCGCCAGCACTACTAGCGGGCCCTATAATGAGCAGTTCTTC
V: TRBV2; length: 10; J: TRBJ1-1; D: -; size: few; CDR3: CAGGNTEAFF; DNA: TGTGCCGGCGGGAACACTGAAGCTTTCTTT
V: TRBV5-4; length: 15; J: TRBJ2-6; D: -; size: -; CDR3: CASRGDLPGANVLTF; DNA: TGTGCCAGCAGAGGGGACCTACCTGGGGCCAACGTCCTGACTTTC
V: TRBV5-1; length: 14; J: TRBJ2-7; D: TRBD1; size: -; CDR3: CASSTGQGAYEQYF; DNA: TGCGCCAGCAGCACGGGACAGGGGGCCTACGAGCAGTACTTC
V: TRBV4-2; length: 15; J: TRBJ2-7; D: -; size: -; CDR3: CASSQGTLTSYEQYF; DNA: TGTGCCAGCAGCCAAGGGACCCTAACCTCCTACGAGCAGTACTTC
V: TRBV2; length: 15; J: TRBJ1-1; D: -; size: -; CDR3: CASSEGADMNTEAFF; DNA: TGTGCCAGCAGTGAGGGGGCAGATATGAACACTGAAGCTTTCTTT
V: TRBV4-1; length: 14; J: TRBJ2-1; D: -; size: -; CDR3: CASSQSGYYNEQFF; DNA: TGCGCCAGCAGCCAATCAGGGTACTACAATGAGCAGTTCTTC
V: TRBV27; length: 13; J: TRBJ2-7; D: -; size: -; CDR3: CASGYRASYEQYF; DNA: TGTGCCAGCGGGTACAGGGCGTCCTACGAGCAGTACTTC
V: TRBV5-1; length: 15; J: TRBJ2-2; D: TRBD1; size: -; CDR3: CASSLRTGETGELFF; DNA: TGCGCCAGCAGCCTAAGGACAGGGGAAACCGGGGAGCTGTTTTTT
V: TRBV29-1; length: 15; J: TRBJ2-7; D: -; size: -; CDR3: CSVQEESTTYYEQYF; DNA: TGCAGCGTACAAGAGGAGTCTACTACCTACTACGAGCAGTACTTC
V: TRBV10-2; length: 18; J: TRBJ1-3; D: -; size: -; CDR3: CASSEYGVETPSGNTIYF; DNA: TGCGCCAGCAGTGAGTACGGGGTCGAGACTCCCTCGGGAAACACCATATATTTT
V: TRBV7-9; length: 14; J: TRBJ2-5; D: -; size: few; CDR3: CASSPDSRQETQYF; DNA: TGTGCCAGCAGCCCGGACAGCAGACAAGAGACCCAGTACTTC
V: TRBV4-1; length: 15; J: TRBJ2-7; D: -; size: -; CDR3: CASSQEPTGRDEQYF; DNA: TGCGCCAGCAGCCAAGAGCCAACAGGGCGCGACGAGCAGTACTTC
V: TRBV27; length: 14; J: TRBJ1-5; D: -; size: -; CDR3: CASSLVRGNQPQHF; DNA: TGTGCCAGCAGTTTGGTAAGGGGCAATCAGCCCCAGCATTTT
V: TRBV5-1; length: 16; J: TRBJ1-3; D: -; size: -; CDR3: CASRPGGGGSGNTIYF; DNA: TGCGCCAGCCGACCCGGGGGGGGTGGATCCGGAAACACCATATATTTT
V: TRBV6-1; length: 15; J: TRBJ1-1; D: -; size: few; CDR3: CASSATEAGGHEAFF; DNA: TGTGCCAGCAGTGCCACGGAGGCGGGAGGACATGAAGCTTTCTTT
V: TRBV15; length: 13; J: TRBJ2-3; D: -; size: -; CDR3: CATSSRRTDTQYF; DNA: TGTGCCACCAGCAGTAGACGGACAGATACGCAGTATTTT
V: TRBV7-3; length: 15; J: TRBJ2-1; D: -; size: -; CDR3: CASSLKGGVPNEQFF; DNA: TGTGCCAGCAGCTTAAAGGGGGGCGTTCCCAATGAGCAGTTCTTC
V: TRBV6-5; length: 12; J: TRBJ2-4; D: -; size: once; CDR3: CASGLAKNIQYF; DNA: TGTGCCAGTGGGTTAGCCAAAAACATTCAGTACTTC
V: TRBV7-9; length: 17; J: TRBJ2-7; D: TRBD2; size: few; CDR3: CASSSPVVGGEHYEQYF; DNA: TGTGCCAGCAGCTCGCCGGTTGTGGGAGGGGAACACTACGAGCAGTACTTC
V: TRBV7-9; length: 17; J: TRBJ1-4; D: TRBD1; size: once; CDR3: CASSTSLQGRTNEKLFF; DNA: TGTGCCAGCAGCACCTCCTTACAGGGGCGGACTAATGAAAAACTGTTTTTT
V: TRBV14; length: 16; J: TRBJ2-2; D: -; size: -; CDR3: CASSQDRQPNTGELFF; DNA: TGTGCCAGCAGCCAAGATCGACAGCCGAACACCGGGGAGCTGTTTTTT
V: TRBV27; length: 13; J: TRBJ1-5; D: -; size: once; CDR3: CASSLGVDQPQHF; DNA: TGTGCCAGCAGTTTGGGGGTTGATCAGCCCCAGCATTTT
V: TRBV11-3; length: 12; J: TRBJ2-2; D: -; size: -; CDR3: CASSPSPGELFF; DNA: TGTGCCAGCAGTCCTTCCCCCGGGGAGCTGTTTTTT
V: TRBV4-1; length: 15; J: TRBJ1-1; D: -; size: -; CDR3: CASSLYLTGNTEAFF; DNA: TGCGCCAGCAGCCTATACTTGACAGGGAACACTGAAGCTTTCTTT
V: TRBV2; length: 16; J: TRBJ1-4; D: -; size: -; CDR3: CASSVPGPGLTEKLFF; DNA: TGTGCCAGCAGTGTACCAGGGCCCGGGTTGACTGAAAAACTGTTTTTT
V: TRBV2; length: 12; J: TRBJ2-1; D: -; size: -; CDR3: CASSDLGDEQFF; DNA: TGTGCCAGCAGTGACTTGGGGGACGAGCAGTTCTTC
V: TRBV12-2; length: 14; J: TRBJ1-2; D: -; size: -; CDR3: CASRFDVQVGGYTF; DNA: TGTGCAAGTCGCTTCGACGTCCAAGTAGGGGGCTACACCTTC
V: TRBV5-1; length: 14; J: TRBJ2-7; D: -; size: -; CDR3: CASSLAGVSYEQYF; DNA: TGCGCCAGCAGCTTGGCGGGAGTCTCCTACGAGCAGTACTTC
V: TRBV6-5; length: 15; J: TRBJ2-5; D: TRBD1; size: -; CDR3: CASSYGTGLQETQYF; DNA: TGTGCCAGCAGTTACGGGACAGGTCTCCAAGAGACCCAGTACTTC